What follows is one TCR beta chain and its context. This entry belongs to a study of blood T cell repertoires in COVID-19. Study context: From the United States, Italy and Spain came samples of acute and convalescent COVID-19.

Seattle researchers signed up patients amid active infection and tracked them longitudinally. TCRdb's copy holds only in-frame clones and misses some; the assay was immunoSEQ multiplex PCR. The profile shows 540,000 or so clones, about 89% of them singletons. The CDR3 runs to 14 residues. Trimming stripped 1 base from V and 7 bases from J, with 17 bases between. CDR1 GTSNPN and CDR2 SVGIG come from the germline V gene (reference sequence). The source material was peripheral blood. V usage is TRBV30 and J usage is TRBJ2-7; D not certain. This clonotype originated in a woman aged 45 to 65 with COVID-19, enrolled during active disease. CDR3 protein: CAWSAHADEWEQYF. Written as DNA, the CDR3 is TGTGCCTGGAGTGCGCATGCCGATGAGTGGGAGCAGTACTTC.